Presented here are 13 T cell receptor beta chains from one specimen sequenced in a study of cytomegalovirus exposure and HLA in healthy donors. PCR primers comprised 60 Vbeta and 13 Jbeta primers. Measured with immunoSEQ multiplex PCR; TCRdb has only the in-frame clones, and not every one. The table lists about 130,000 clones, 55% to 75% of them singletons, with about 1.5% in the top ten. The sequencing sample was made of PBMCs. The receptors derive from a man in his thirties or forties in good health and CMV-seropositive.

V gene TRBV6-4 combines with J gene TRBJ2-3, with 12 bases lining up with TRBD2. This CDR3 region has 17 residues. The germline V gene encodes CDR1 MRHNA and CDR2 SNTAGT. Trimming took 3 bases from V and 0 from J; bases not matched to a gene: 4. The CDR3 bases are TGTGCCAGCAGTGAAGGAACTAGCGGGGGGAGCACAGATACGCAGTATTTT. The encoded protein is CASSEGTSGGSTDTQYF.

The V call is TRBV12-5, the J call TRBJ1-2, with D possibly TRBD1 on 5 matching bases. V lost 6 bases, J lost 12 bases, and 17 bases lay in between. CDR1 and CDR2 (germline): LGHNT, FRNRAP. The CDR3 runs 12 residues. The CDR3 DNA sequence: TGTGCTAGTGGCCAGCGACAACAGGCAGACACCTTC. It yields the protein CASGQRQQADTF.

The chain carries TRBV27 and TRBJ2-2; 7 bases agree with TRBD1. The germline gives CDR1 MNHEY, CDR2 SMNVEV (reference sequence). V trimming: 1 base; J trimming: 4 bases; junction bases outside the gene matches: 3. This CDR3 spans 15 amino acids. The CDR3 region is CASSLLAGGTGELFF. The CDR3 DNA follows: TGTGCCAGCAGTTTATTGGCAGGGGGCACCGGGGAGCTGTTTTTT.

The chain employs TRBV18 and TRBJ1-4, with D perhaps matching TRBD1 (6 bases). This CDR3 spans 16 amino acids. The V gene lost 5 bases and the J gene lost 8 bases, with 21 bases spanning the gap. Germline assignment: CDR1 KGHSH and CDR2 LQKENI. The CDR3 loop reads CASSSDRLEDGEKLFF. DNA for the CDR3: TGTGCCAGCTCATCCGACAGGTTAGAAGACGGGGAAAAACTGTTTTTT.

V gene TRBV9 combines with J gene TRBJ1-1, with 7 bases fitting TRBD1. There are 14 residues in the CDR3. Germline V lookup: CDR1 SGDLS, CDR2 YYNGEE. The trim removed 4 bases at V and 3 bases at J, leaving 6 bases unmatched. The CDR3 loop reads CASSPGQGDTEAFF. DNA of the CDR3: TGTGCCAGCAGCCCCGGGCAGGGGGACACTGAAGCTTTCTTT. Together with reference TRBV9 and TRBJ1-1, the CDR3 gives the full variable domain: DSGVTQTPKHLITATGQRVTLRCSPRSGDLSVYWYQQSLDQGLQFLIQYYNGEERAKGNILERFSAQQFPDLHSELNLSSLELGDSALYFCASSPGQGDTEAFFGQGTRLTVV.

The CDR3 here is CSAPDPGRETQYF. DNA of the CDR3: TGCAGCGCTCCGGACCCTGGGAGGGAGACCCAGTACTTC. The chain has TRBV29-1 and TRBJ2-5, with a tentative D call TRBD2 (6 bases). Germline CDR1 reads SQVTM; CDR2 reads ANQGSEA. The V gene lost 7 bases and the J gene lost 5 bases, with 17 bases spanning the gap. The CDR3 spans 13 residues.

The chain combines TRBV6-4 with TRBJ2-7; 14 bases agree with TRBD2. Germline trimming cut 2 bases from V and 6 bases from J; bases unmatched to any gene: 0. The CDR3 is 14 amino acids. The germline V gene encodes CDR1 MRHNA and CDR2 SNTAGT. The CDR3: CASSDGLAGGEQYF. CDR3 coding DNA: TGTGCCAGCAGTGACGGACTAGCGGGAGGCGAGCAGTACTTC.

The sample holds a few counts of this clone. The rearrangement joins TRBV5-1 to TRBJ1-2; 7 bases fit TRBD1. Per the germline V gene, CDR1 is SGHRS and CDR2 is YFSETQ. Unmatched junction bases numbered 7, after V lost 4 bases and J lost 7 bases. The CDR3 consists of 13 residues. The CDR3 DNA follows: TGCGCCAGCAGCCGAGAGGGGGCAGGTGGCTACACCTTC. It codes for CASSREGAGGYTF.

The CDR3 loop is CASSPSGSFNTGELFF. The CDR3 bases are TGTGCCAGCAGCCCGTCGGGGTCTTTTAACACCGGGGAGCTGTTTTTT. The V gene is TRBV4-2, the J gene TRBJ2-2; tentatively, D is TRBD2 (5 bases). Trimming removed 4 bases from V and 2 bases from J, with 14 bases in between. This CDR3 has 16 amino acids. The germline gives CDR1 LGHNA, CDR2 YNFKEQ.

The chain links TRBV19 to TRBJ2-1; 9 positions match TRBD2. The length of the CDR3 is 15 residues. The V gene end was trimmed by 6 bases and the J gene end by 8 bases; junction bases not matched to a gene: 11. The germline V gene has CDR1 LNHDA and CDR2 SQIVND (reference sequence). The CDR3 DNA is TGTGCCAGTAGCATGGCGGGAGGGGGCAGCGATGAGCAGTTCTTC. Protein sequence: CASSMAGGGSDEQFF. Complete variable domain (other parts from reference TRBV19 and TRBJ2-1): DGGITQSPKYLFRKEGQNVTLSCEQNLNHDAMYWYRQDPGQGLRLIYYSQIVNDFQKGDIAEGYSVSREKKESFPLTVTSAQKNPTAFYLCASSMAGGGSDEQFFGPGTRLTVL.

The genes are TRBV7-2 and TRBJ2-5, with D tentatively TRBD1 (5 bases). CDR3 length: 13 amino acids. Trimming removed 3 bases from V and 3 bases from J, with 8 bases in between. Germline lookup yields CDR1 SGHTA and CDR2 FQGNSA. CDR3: CASSFDREETQYF. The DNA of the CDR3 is TGTGCCAGCAGCTTCGACAGAGAAGAGACCCAGTACTTC.

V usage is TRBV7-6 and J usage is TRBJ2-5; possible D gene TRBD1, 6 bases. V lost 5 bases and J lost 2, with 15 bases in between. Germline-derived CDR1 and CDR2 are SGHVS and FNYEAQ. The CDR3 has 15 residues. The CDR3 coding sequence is TGTGCCAGCAGCCCATTAGGACAGCGACAAGAGACCCAGTACTTC. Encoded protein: CASSPLGQRQETQYF.

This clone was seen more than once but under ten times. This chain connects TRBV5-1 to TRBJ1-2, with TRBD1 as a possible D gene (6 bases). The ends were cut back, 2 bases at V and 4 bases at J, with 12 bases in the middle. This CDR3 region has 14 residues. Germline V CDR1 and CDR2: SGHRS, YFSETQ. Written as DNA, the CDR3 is TGCGCCAGCAGCTTCTTCGAAGGGGGCTATGGCTACACCTTC. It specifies CASSFFEGGYGYTF.